These T cell receptor beta chains were read from a single sample in a study of blood T cell repertoires in COVID-19. Profiling relied on immunoSEQ multiplex PCR, and the TCRdb table lists in-frame clones only, not all of them. This table has some 86,000 clones, under 90% appearing once. Sequencing was carried out using peripheral blood. These receptors were taken from a woman in her sixties or seventies with acute or convalescent COVID-19. CDR3s include the opening cysteine and the closing phenylalanine or tryptophan. D genes are given only for firm matches. Size tells how often a clone was seen (once, few, many) or the class of an expanded clone, and some rows leave it out.

CASSSRGSSQPQHF | TGTGCCAGCAGTTCCCGGGGGAGCAGTCAGCCCCAGCATTTT | . | TRBJ1-5 | 14 | once | TRBV27
CASSLSLGGTEAFF | TGTGCCAGCAGCCTTAGCCTCGGGGGGACTGAAGCTTTCTTT | . | TRBJ1-1 | 14 | . | TRBV5-4
CASRPGTYNEQFF | TGTGCCAGCAGGCCAGGGACCTACAATGAGCAGTTCTTC | . | TRBJ2-1 | 13 | once | TRBV6-6
CASSLGTVQETQYF | TGCGCCAGCAGCCTAGGGACAGTCCAAGAGACCCAGTACTTC | TRBD1 | TRBJ2-5 | 14 | . | TRBV5-1
CASKRATVYGYTF | TGTGCCAGCAAACGAGCGACAGTCTATGGCTACACCTTC | . | TRBJ1-2 | 13 | . | TRBV6-6
CASRQGGLKHGYTF | TGCGCCAGCAGACAAGGGGGGCTGAAGCATGGCTACACCTTC | . | TRBJ1-2 | 14 | once | TRBV4-3
CASKGTSAGNSPLHF | TGTGCCAGCAAAGGGACCTCAGCGGGAAATTCACCCCTCCACTTT | . | TRBJ1-6 | 15 | few | TRBV2
CASSSRGQGNTIYF | TGTGCCAGCAGCTCGAGGGGACAGGGAAACACCATATATTTT | TRBD1 | TRBJ1-3 | 14 | . | TRBV13
CASRRQGVTEAFF | TGTGCCAGCAGGCGACAGGGGGTCACTGAAGCTTTCTTT | TRBD1 | TRBJ1-1 | 13 | . | TRBV6-5
CATSDYTGTSYNEQFF | TGTGCCACCAGTGACTACACCGGGACTAGCTACAATGAGCAGTTCTTC | TRBD2 | TRBJ2-1 | 16 | . | TRBV24-1
CASSITQGNYGYTF | TGCGCCAGCAGCATCACACAGGGGAACTATGGCTACACCTTC | TRBD1 | TRBJ1-2 | 14 | . | TRBV5-1
CASSYLEAGNTIYF | TGTGCCAGCAGTTACTTAGAAGCTGGAAACACCATATATTTT | . | TRBJ1-3 | 14 | few | TRBV6-6
CASSITGFGVKTEAFF | TGTGCCAGTAGTATAACAGGGTTTGGGGTAAAGACTGAAGCTTTCTTT | . | TRBJ1-1 | 16 | . | TRBV19
CASSTGGAGYNEQFF | TGTGCCAGTAGTACCGGTGGGGCCGGTTACAATGAGCAGTTCTTC | . | TRBJ2-1 | 15 | . | TRBV19
CASSLDRVATDTQYF | TGTGCCAGCAGCTTAGACAGGGTCGCTACAGATACGCAGTATTTT | . | TRBJ2-3 | 15 | . | TRBV7-6
CTSSHVPGQGSNTEAFF | TGCACCAGCAGCCACGTCCCGGGACAGGGGTCGAACACTGAAGCTTTCTTT | . | TRBJ1-1 | 17 | . | TRBV1
CAWRGVNRGGFTEAFF | TGTGCCTGGAGGGGGGTCAACAGGGGAGGTTTCACTGAAGCTTTCTTT | TRBD1 | TRBJ1-1 | 16 | . | TRBV30
CASSESGANFYNEQFF | TGCGCCAGCAGTGAGTCAGGAGCGAATTTTTACAATGAGCAGTTCTTC | . | TRBJ2-1 | 16 | . | TRBV10-1
CASSRQGNYGYTF | TGTGCCAGCAGTCGACAGGGCAACTATGGCTACACCTTC | TRBD1 | TRBJ1-2 | 13 | . | TRBV12-3/TRBV12-4
CASSPLAGTYNEQFF | TGTGCCAGCTCACCCCTAGCGGGGACCTACAATGAGCAGTTCTTC | TRBD2 | TRBJ2-1 | 15 | . | TRBV18
CASPRDSLLNYGYTF | TGTGCCAGCCCCAGGGACAGCCTATTGAACTATGGCTACACCTTC | TRBD1 | TRBJ1-2 | 15 | . | TRBV2
CASSLDTGGWTEAFF | TGTGCCAGCAGCTTAGATACAGGGGGATGGACTGAAGCTTTCTTT | TRBD1 | TRBJ1-1 | 15 | . | TRBV7-2
CASSSSRDRRPNTEAFF | TGCGCCAGCAGCTCGTCCCGGGACAGACGACCGAACACTGAAGCTTTCTTT | TRBD1 | TRBJ1-1 | 17 | . | TRBV5-1
CASSFGGAGRNTEAFF | TGTGCCAGCAGCTTTGGTGGGGCAGGGCGAAACACTGAAGCTTTCTTT | . | TRBJ1-1 | 16 | . | TRBV7-9
CASSVGGTGGPGNTIYF | TGTGCCAGCAGCGTAGGAGGGACAGGGGGACCCGGAAACACCATATATTTT | TRBD1 | TRBJ1-3 | 17 | . | TRBV9
CASSLGGANTGELFF | TGTGCCAGCAGCTTGGGGGGGGCGAACACCGGGGAGCTGTTTTTT | . | TRBJ2-2 | 15 | . | TRBV5-4
CASSQGVRGQEKLFF | TGTGCCAGCAGCCAAGGGGTCAGGGGGCAGGAAAAACTGTTTTTT | TRBD1 | TRBJ1-4 | 15 | once | TRBV14
CASSQEGTGVTDTQYF | TGTGCCAGCAGCCAAGAGGGGACAGGGGTCACAGATACGCAGTATTTT | TRBD1 | TRBJ2-3 | 16 | . | TRBV14
CASSIAGGPGNEQFF | TGTGCCAGCAGCATAGCGGGAGGGCCGGGCAATGAGCAGTTCTTC | TRBD2 | TRBJ2-1 | 15 | . | TRBV6-2/TRBV6-3
CASSPAGQANYGYTF | TGTGCCAGCTCACCGGCCGGACAGGCGAACTATGGCTACACCTTC | TRBD1 | TRBJ1-2 | 15 | . | TRBV18
CATSSWERVSTDTQYF | TGTGCCACCAGCTCTTGGGAGCGGGTGTCCACAGATACGCAGTATTTT | . | TRBJ2-3 | 16 | . | TRBV15
CASSLRTGGGLNEKLFF | TGTGCCAGCAGCCTCCGGACAGGGGGTGGGTTAAATGAAAAACTGTTTTTT | TRBD1 | TRBJ1-4 | 17 | . | TRBV7-2
CASEQGPDNEQFF | TGTGCCAGCGAACAGGGCCCCGACAATGAGCAGTTCTTC | . | TRBJ2-1 | 13 | few | TRBV11-2
CASSLGRGPSGEQFF | TGTGCCAGCAGCTTAGGACGAGGGCCCTCGGGTGAGCAGTTCTTC | . | TRBJ2-1 | 15 | . | TRBV13
CASSRDIYSNQPQHF | TGTGCCAGCAGCCGCGACATTTATAGCAATCAGCCCCAGCATTTT | . | TRBJ1-5 | 15 | . | TRBV3-1/TRBV3-2
CASSGIWGGIYTF | TGTGCCAGCAGCGGTATATGGGGCGGGATCTACACCTTC | . | TRBJ1-2 | 13 | few | TRBV7-9
CASSEIGDTIYF | TGTGCCAGCAGTGAAATTGGAGACACCATATATTTT | . | TRBJ1-3 | 12 | . | TRBV25-1
CASSLRRASGYTF | TGTGCCAGCAGTTTAAGGAGGGCCTCTGGCTACACCTTC | . | TRBJ1-2 | 13 | . | TRBV28
CASSLAGTIPTTDTQYF | TGTGCCAGCAGCTTAGCCGGGACTATCCCAACCACAGATACGCAGTATTTT | TRBD2 | TRBJ2-3 | 17 | . | TRBV11-2
CASSPRQNNEQFF | TGTGCCAGCAGTCCCCGACAGAACAATGAGCAGTTCTTC | . | TRBJ2-1 | 13 | . | TRBV28
CASSQEREWETQYF | TGTGCCAGCAGCCAAGAGAGGGAGTGGGAGACCCAGTACTTC | . | TRBJ2-5 | 14 | . | TRBV3-1/TRBV3-2
CASSEDRGNQPQHF | TGTGCCAGCAGCGAGGACAGGGGCAATCAGCCCCAGCATTTT | TRBD1 | TRBJ1-5 | 14 | . | TRBV7-8
CATSDQPRGTGIQPQHF | TGTGCCACCAGTGACCAACCTAGGGGGACGGGTATACAGCCCCAGCATTTT | . | TRBJ1-5 | 17 | . | TRBV24-1
CAISEHRGGQGHMRGETQYF | TGTGCCATCAGTGAGCACCGTGGGGGACAGGGCCACATGAGAGGGGAGACCCAGTACTTC | TRBD1 | TRBJ2-5 | 20 | . | TRBV10-3
CASSTQGSRAFF | TGTGCCAGCAGTACTCAGGGGTCCAGGGCTTTCTTT | . | TRBJ1-1 | 12 | . | TRBV6-5
CASSQGQGAIYGYTF | TGTGCCAGCAGCCAAGGACAGGGGGCGATCTATGGCTACACCTTC | TRBD1 | TRBJ1-2 | 15 | . | TRBV3-1/TRBV3-2
CASSPRQAVYGYTF | TGTGCCAGCAGCCCCCGACAGGCGGTCTATGGCTACACCTTC | . | TRBJ1-2 | 14 | . | TRBV3-1/TRBV3-2
CASSSLAGRDGYTF | TGTGCCAGCAGTTCCCTGGCAGGGAGGGATGGCTACACCTTC | . | TRBJ1-2 | 14 | few | TRBV27
CASRRDIITEAFF | TGTGCCAGCAGGAGGGACATCATCACTGAAGCTTTCTTT | . | TRBJ1-1 | 13 | . | TRBV7-9